The 29 T cell receptor beta chains listed next were all sequenced from one sample in a study of shared clonotypes between healthy human individuals. TCRdb's table, derived via immunoSEQ multiplex PCR, lists solely in-frame clones and lacks some. The sample lists about 2.3 million clones, 85% to 95% occurring once. Material for sequencing was naive CD4+ T cells from PBMCs. This sample's subset: CD45RA+ positively selected. Receptors were obtained from a young man in good health. Some clones in this sample may be carry-over from other donors' samples.

This sequence joins TRBV27 and TRBJ1-3; the D gene is possibly TRBD1 (5 bases). Trimming removed 6 bases at V and 8 bases at J, with 20 bases between. CDR1 and CDR2 from the germline V gene are MNHEY and SMNVEV (reference sequence). The length of the CDR3 is 15 residues. The DNA for the CDR3 is TGTGCCAGCAGAGGGTGGGGGACCTCGGAAGACACCATATATTTT. It is translated as CASRGWGTSEDTIYF.

For this clone: At one boundary the junction diverges from the germline segment, which might be a read error. J is TRBJ1-2 and V is TRBV6-5; no reliable D call. Germline CDR1 MNHEY, CDR2 SVGAGI. CDR3 length: 12 residues. The CDR3 DNA reads as TGTGCCGGCAGACTGGTTGGCTATGGCTACACCTTC. Its translation: CAGRLVGYGYTF.

This chain joins TRBV5-1 and TRBJ2-1, with a tentative D call TRBD1 (6 bases). The germline V gene encodes CDR1 SGHRS and CDR2 YFSETQ. The CDR3 totals 18 residues. Trimming cost V 9 bases and J 0 bases, with 25 bases left between them. CDR3 loop: CANPTKRQDIVSYNEQFF. CDR3 in DNA: TGCGCCAACCCGACAAAAAGACAGGACATCGTCTCCTACAATGAGCAGTTCTTC.

Remarks on this clone: One junction end does not reproduce the germline sequence, and a read error may be involved. J is TRBJ2-7 and V is TRBV16, with D perhaps assigned TRBD1 or TRBD2 (5 bases each). Germline V gives CDR1 KGHSY, CDR2 FQNENV. This CDR3 is built from 15 residues. The CDR3 region has the DNA TGTGCCAGCAGCCAGGCTGGGACCCCATCCTACGAGCGGTACTTC. This codes for CASSQAGTPSYERYF.

V is TRBV4-1 and J is TRBJ2-1; 8 positions match TRBD2. This CDR3 has 15 amino acids. J gave up 10 bases and V 1 base, and 9 bases lay outside the gene matches. Germline V lookup: CDR1 MGHRA, CDR2 YSYEKL. The CDR3 coding sequence is TGCGCCAGCAGCCAAGTTTCGGGAGGGCAAGTCGAGCAGTTCTTC. It encodes CASSQVSGGQVEQFF.

The chain joins TRBV5-1 to TRBJ1-2, with 7 bases aligning to TRBD1. V gave up 0 bases and J gave up 6 bases; unmatched junction bases: 2. The CDR3 sequence is 13 residues long. Germline CDR1 reads SGHRS; CDR2 reads YFSETQ. The CDR3 DNA follows: TGCGCCAGCAGCTTGGACAGGGGTAATGGCTACACCTTC. Protein sequence: CASSLDRGNGYTF. The entire variable domain, with the rest obtained from reference TRBV5-1 and TRBJ1-2, is as follows: KAGVTQTPRYLIKTRGQQVTLSCSPISGHRSVSWYQQTPGQGLQFLFEYFSETQRNKGNFPGRFSGRQFSNSRSEMNVSTLELGDSALYLCASSLDRGNGYTFGSGTRLTVV.

V is TRBV28 and J is TRBJ2-7; TRBD1 matches at 10 bases. The CDR3 is 14 residues long. Looked up from germline, CDR1 is MDHEN and CDR2 is SYDVKM. V was pared by 7 bases and J by 2 bases, with 5 bases of the junction left unmatched. The CDR3: CASIPDRGPYEQYF. The CDR3 DNA reads as TGTGCCAGCATCCCCGACAGGGGGCCCTACGAGCAGTACTTC.

Regarding this clone: The same CDR3 arises from other DNA sequences in this sample as well. The gene calls are TRBV29-1 and TRBJ2-7; the D call may be TRBD1 or TRBD2 (5 bases each). Per the germline V gene, CDR1 is SQVTM and CDR2 is ANQGSEA. CDR3 length equals 12 residues. The ends were cut back, 4 bases at V and 2 bases at J, with 9 bases in the middle. CDR3 DNA: TGCAGCGTTGGGGACGGACCCTACGAGCAGTACTTC. Protein product: CSVGDGPYEQYF.

The CDR3 DNA reads as TGTGCCAGCTCACCATTTAGTGGGGAGACCCAGTACTTC. It encodes CASSPFSGETQYF. This chain connects TRBV18 to TRBJ2-5; D is unresolved. V lost 2 bases and J 5 bases, leaving 9 bases between the germline ends. CDR3 length: 13 residues. Germline assignment: CDR1 KGHSH and CDR2 LQKENI.

This clone was counted between two and nine times. The V and J genes are TRBV11-2 and TRBJ1-1, with D perhaps matching TRBD1 (5 bases). Germline V lookup: CDR1 SGHAT, CDR2 FQNNGV. V was shortened by 8 bases and J by 4 bases, with 17 bases between the two germline ends. This CDR3 has 14 amino acids. CDR3 bases: TGTGCCAGCCTGCTGGGGCGGCGGTTCACTGAAGCTTTCTTT. Translation gives CASLLGRRFTEAFF.

This chain links TRBV6-1 with TRBJ2-7; 7 nucleotides match TRBD2. There are 14 residues in the CDR3. The germline CDR1 and CDR2 sequences are MNHNS and SASEGT. The junction had 4 bases not matched to a gene; V was cut back by 2 bases and J by 3 bases. In DNA form, the CDR3 reads TGTGCCAGCAGTGAACGGCGGGAGTTCTACGAGCAGTACTTC. Protein: CASSERREFYEQYF.

Concerning this clone: In the same sample, other DNA sequences code for this CDR3. This sequence joins TRBV29-1 and TRBJ2-5; perhaps D is TRBD1 or TRBD2 (6 bases each). Deletions cut 6 bases from V and 4 bases from J, with 15 bases between. The length of the CDR3 is 13 residues. Germline V lookup: CDR1 SQVTM, CDR2 ANQGSEA. CDR3 loop: CSVGQGRGETQYF. In DNA, the CDR3 is TGCAGCGTAGGGCAGGGGCGGGGAGAGACCCAGTACTTC.

The chain couples TRBV18 to TRBJ2-5; 8 bases align to TRBD1. There are 15 residues in the CDR3. Trimming at V came to 4 bases and at J to 3 bases, leaving 7 bases not matched to a gene. The V gene's germline CDR1 is KGHSH and CDR2 LQKENI. The CDR3 sequence is CASSLRQGIEETQYF. The CDR3, as DNA: TGTGCCAGCTCACTCCGACAGGGGATAGAAGAGACCCAGTACTTC.

This clone has a single count. The V gene is TRBV29-1, the J gene TRBJ2-6; D call uncertain. Germline V lookup: CDR1 SQVTM, CDR2 ANQGSEA. V lost 6 bases to trimming and J lost 4 bases, with 13 bases between them. CDR3 length: 14 amino acids. CDR3 sequence reads: CSVTVSMGANVLTF. In nucleotides, the CDR3 is TGCAGCGTCACCGTCTCCATGGGGGCCAACGTCCTGACTTTC.

The chain is built from TRBV27 and TRBJ1-2; D uncertain. The CDR3 is made up of 11 amino acids. Trimming left V 3 bases short and J 5 bases short, with 4 bases between. Germline V gene lookup returns CDR1 MNHEY and CDR2 SMNVEV (reference sequence). The CDR3: CASSLRYGYTF. DNA of the CDR3: TGTGCCAGCAGTTTGAGATATGGCTACACCTTC.

V and J are TRBV28 and TRBJ2-1; D uncertain. Germline assignment: CDR1 MDHEN and CDR2 SYDVKM. Between the trimmed V and J ends, which lost 7 bases and 13 bases, there was a span of 20 bases. The CDR3 has 13 amino acids. The CDR3 loop is CASTLRPPYPQFF. The CDR3 bases are TGTGCCAGCACCCTAAGGCCTCCATACCCCCAGTTCTTC.

This chain links TRBV5-1 with TRBJ1-3; D is unclear. This CDR3 has 15 amino acids. V lost 0 bases, J lost 7 bases, and 14 bases lay in between. Germline V gene sequence: CDR1 SGHRS, CDR2 YFSETQ. CDR3 loop: CASSLGEQPRNTIYF. CDR3 nucleotide sequence: TGCGCCAGCAGCTTGGGGGAACAGCCAAGGAACACCATATATTTT.

The rearrangement joins TRBV6-5 to TRBJ1-4; possible D gene TRBD1, 5 bases. Germline loops: CDR1 MNHEY, CDR2 SVGAGI. CDR3 length: 14 residues. V was shortened by 2 bases and J by 6 bases, with 10 bases between the two germline ends. CDR3 residues: CASSYGGGDEKLFF. As DNA, the CDR3 is TGTGCCAGCAGTTACGGGGGTGGGGATGAAAAACTGTTTTTT.

The chain carries TRBV6-1 and TRBJ2-1; D is uncertain. Germline loops: CDR1 MNHNS, CDR2 SASEGT. Trimming pared 11 bases from V and 15 bases from J, leaving 17 bases between. The CDR3 contains 10 residues. CDR3 residues: CAGPSGPRFF. CDR3 DNA sequence: TGTGCCGGACCATCCGGTCCTCGGTTCTTC.

The V call is TRBV18, the J call TRBJ1-4; no definite D call. This CDR3 is built from 17 residues. Germline CDR1 reads KGHSH; CDR2 reads LQKENI. V lost 3 bases and J 4 bases, leaving 18 bases between the germline ends. The CDR3 bases are TGTGCCAGCTCACCCATAAACAGTCCCGGGAATAATGAAAAACTGTTTTTT. Translation: CASSPINSPGNNEKLFF.

V and J are TRBV5-4 and TRBJ2-7, with D unresolved. Germline V gene lookup returns CDR1 SGHNT and CDR2 YYREEE (reference sequence). V lost 6 bases to trimming and J lost 11 bases, with 18 bases between them. The CDR3 has 12 residues. The CDR3 nucleotides read TGTGCCAGCACCCTCCCCGGGCAGGATGAGTACTTC. This codes for CASTLPGQDEYF.

Only one count was recorded for this clone. The rearrangement joins TRBV7-2 to TRBJ2-1, with 9 bases fitting TRBD2. Germline assignment: CDR1 SGHTA and CDR2 FQGNSA. V dropped 5 bases and J dropped 7; count of bases not matched to a gene: 21. The CDR3 spans 19 residues. CDR3 nucleotide sequence: TGTGCCAGCAGCACCGGGCGGGAGGGATATCCGGTTAAGGGGAATGAGCAGTTCTTC. Residues: CASSTGREGYPVKGNEQFF. Filled out from reference TRBV7-2 and TRBJ2-1, the complete variable domain reads GAGVSQSPSNKVTEKGKDVELRCDPISGHTALYWYRQSLGQGLEFLIYFQGNSAPDKSGLPSDRFSAERTGGSVSTLTIQRTQQEDSAVYLCASSTGREGYPVKGNEQFFGPGTRLTVL.

This clone is a singleton in its sample. The chain combines TRBV28 with TRBJ1-2, with a tentative D call TRBD1 (5 bases). CDR1 and CDR2 from the germline V gene are MDHEN and SYDVKM. V lost 5 bases, J lost 7 bases, and 14 bases lay in between. The length of the CDR3 is 13 residues. CDR3 loop: CASSPTRARGYTF. In DNA form, the CDR3 reads TGTGCCAGCAGTCCTACCAGGGCGCGTGGCTACACCTTC.

This CDR3 reads CASSLYNARLGAFF. DNA for the CDR3: TGTGCCAGCAGTTTATATAACGCCCGCCTGGGGGCTTTCTTT. This sequence joins TRBV28 and TRBJ1-1, with D unresolved. Germline loops: CDR1 MDHEN, CDR2 SYDVKM. V lost 1 base, J lost 11 bases, and 17 bases lay in between. CDR3 length: 14 amino acids. The variable domain in full, with the rest retrieved from reference TRBV28 and TRBJ1-1, is DVKVTQSSRYLVKRTGEKVFLECVQDMDHENMFWYRQDPGLGLRLIYFSYDVKMKEKGDIPEGYSVSREKKERFSLILESASTNQTSMYLCASSLYNARLGAFFGQGTRLTVV.

The CDR3 reads CASSQERLTYEQYF. The CDR3 DNA follows: TGCGCCAGCAGCCAAGAACGGCTAACCTACGAGCAGTACTTC. J is TRBJ2-7 and V is TRBV4-3; D unresolved. The CDR3 length is 14 residues. With 0 bases removed from V and 2 bases from J, the gap between germline ends came to 8 bases. Germline values: CDR1 LGHNA, CDR2 YSLEER.

The gene calls are TRBV19 and TRBJ2-7, with D perhaps matching TRBD2 (5 bases). This CDR3 has 15 amino acids. The V gene's germline CDR1 is LNHDA and CDR2 SQIVND (reference sequence). Trimming cost V 3 bases and J 0 bases, with 12 bases left between them. CDR3 in amino acids: CASSIKDWDSYEQYF. CDR3 bases: TGTGCCAGTAGTATTAAGGACTGGGACTCCTACGAGCAGTACTTC.

A note on this clone: Additional DNA sequences in this sample encode the identical CDR3. V gene TRBV5-4 combines with J gene TRBJ2-1; 9 bases match TRBD1. Germline loops: CDR1 SGHNT, CDR2 YYREEE (reference sequence). J lost 2 bases, V lost 0 bases, and 0 bases had no gene match. The CDR3 consists of 15 residues. The CDR3 nucleotides read TGTGCCAGCAGCTTGGACAGGGGGCCCTACAATGAGCAGTTCTTC. Translating gives CASSLDRGPYNEQFF.

This clone was detected once. For the CDR3, the DNA is TGTGCCAGCAGCCCGGGGGCCGCGGGGGAGGGGGCAGAGACCCAGTACTTC. Translation gives CASSPGAAGEGAETQYF. The chain couples TRBV4-2 to TRBJ2-5; D may be TRBD1 or TRBD2 (7 bases each). CDR3 length: 17 residues. V was trimmed by 4 bases and J by 4 bases, leaving 22 bases between them. Germline V gene lookup returns CDR1 LGHNA and CDR2 YNFKEQ.

With regard to this clone: This sample includes further DNA sequences coding for the same CDR3. The chain links TRBV6-6 to TRBJ2-1, with TRBD1 matching 10 bases. CDR3 length: 14 amino acids. J gave up 5 bases and V 2 bases, and 0 bases lay outside the gene matches. Germline V gene sequence: CDR1 MNHNY, CDR2 SVGAGI (reference sequence). In nucleotides, the CDR3 is TGTGCCAGCAGTTACGGGACAGGGGACAATGAGCAGTTCTTC. The encoded protein is CASSYGTGDNEQFF.